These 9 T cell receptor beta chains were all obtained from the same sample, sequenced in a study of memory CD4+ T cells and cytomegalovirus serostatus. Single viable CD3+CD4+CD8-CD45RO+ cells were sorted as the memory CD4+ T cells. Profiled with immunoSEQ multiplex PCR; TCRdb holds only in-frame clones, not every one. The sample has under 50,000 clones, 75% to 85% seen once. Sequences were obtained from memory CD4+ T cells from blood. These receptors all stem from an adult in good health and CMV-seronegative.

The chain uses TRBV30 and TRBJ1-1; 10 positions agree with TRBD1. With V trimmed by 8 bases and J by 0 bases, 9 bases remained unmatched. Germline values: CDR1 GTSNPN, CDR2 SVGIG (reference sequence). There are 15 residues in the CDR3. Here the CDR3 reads CATDRGRLVNTEAFF. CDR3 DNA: TGTGCCACCGACAGGGGGCGATTGGTGAACACTGAAGCTTTCTTT.

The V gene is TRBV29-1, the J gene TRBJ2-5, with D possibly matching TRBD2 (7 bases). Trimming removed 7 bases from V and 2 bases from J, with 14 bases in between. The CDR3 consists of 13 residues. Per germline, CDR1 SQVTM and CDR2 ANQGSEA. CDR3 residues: CSGGRGLQETQYF. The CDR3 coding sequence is TGCAGCGGGGGGCGGGGGTTACAAGAGACCCAGTACTTC. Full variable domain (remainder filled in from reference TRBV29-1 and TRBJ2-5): SAVISQKPSRDICQRGTSLTIQCQVDSQVTMMFWYRQQPGQSLTLIATANQGSEATYESGFVIDKFPISRPNLTFSTLTVSNMSPEDSSIYLCSGGRGLQETQYFGPGTRLLVL.

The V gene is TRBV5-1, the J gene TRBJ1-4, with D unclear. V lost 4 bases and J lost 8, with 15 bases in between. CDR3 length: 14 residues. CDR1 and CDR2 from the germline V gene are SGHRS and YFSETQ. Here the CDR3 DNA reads TGCGCCAGCAGCGAGGACGCAGCCAGAGAAAAACTGTTTTTT. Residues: CASSEDAAREKLFF. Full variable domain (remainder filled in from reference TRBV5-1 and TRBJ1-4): KAGVTQTPRYLIKTRGQQVTLSCSPISGHRSVSWYQQTPGQGLQFLFEYFSETQRNKGNFPGRFSGRQFSNSRSEMNVSTLELGDSALYLCASSEDAAREKLFFGSGTQLSVL.

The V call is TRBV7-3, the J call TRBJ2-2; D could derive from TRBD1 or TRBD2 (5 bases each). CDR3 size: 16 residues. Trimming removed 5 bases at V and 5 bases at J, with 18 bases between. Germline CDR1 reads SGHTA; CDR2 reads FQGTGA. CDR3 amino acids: CASSRLPGWGTGELFF. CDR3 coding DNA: TGTGCCAGCAGCCGCCTCCCCGGGTGGGGGACCGGGGAGCTGTTTTTT. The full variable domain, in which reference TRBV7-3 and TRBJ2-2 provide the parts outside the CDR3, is GAGVSQTPSNKVTEKGKYVELRCDPISGHTALYWYRQSLGQGPEFLIYFQGTGAADDSGLPNDRFFAVRPEGSVSTLKIQRTERGDSAVYLCASSRLPGWGTGELFFGEGSRLTVL.

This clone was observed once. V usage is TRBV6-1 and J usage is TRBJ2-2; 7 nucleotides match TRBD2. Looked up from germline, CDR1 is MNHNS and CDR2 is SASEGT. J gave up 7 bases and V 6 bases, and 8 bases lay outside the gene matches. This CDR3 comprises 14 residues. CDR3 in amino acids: CASSWGGAGGELFF. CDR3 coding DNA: TGTGCCAGCAGCTGGGGAGGGGCAGGCGGGGAGCTGTTTTTT.

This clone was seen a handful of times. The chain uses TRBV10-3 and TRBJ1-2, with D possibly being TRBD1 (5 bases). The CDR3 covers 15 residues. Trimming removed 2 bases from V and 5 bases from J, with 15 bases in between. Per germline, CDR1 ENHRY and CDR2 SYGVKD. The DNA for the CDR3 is TGTGCCATCAGTGAGCGGCGGGGACCTACATATGGCTACACCTTC. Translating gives CAISERRGPTYGYTF.

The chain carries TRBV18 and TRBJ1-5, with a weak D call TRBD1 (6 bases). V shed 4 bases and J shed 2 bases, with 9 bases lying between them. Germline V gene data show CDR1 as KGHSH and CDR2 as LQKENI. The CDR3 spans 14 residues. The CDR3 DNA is TGTGCCAGCTCACACAGGGATGGCAATCAGCCCCAGCATTTT. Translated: CASSHRDGNQPQHF.

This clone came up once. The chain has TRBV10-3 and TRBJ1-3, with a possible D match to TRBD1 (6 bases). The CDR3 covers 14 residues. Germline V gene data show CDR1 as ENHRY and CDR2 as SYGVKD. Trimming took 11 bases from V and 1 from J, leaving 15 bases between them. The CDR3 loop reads CALRTASSGNTIYF. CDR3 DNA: TGTGCCTTAAGGACAGCTTCTTCTGGAAACACCATATATTTT.

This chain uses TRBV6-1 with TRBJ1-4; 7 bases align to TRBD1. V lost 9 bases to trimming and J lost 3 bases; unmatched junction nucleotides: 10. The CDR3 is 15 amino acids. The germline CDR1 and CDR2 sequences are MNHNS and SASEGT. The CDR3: CASGPGGWANEKLFF. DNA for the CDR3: TGTGCCAGTGGACCAGGGGGTTGGGCTAATGAAAAACTGTTTTTT.